The next 18 T cell receptor beta chains were all read from a single sample in a study of OX40 agonist ivuxolimab in advanced cancers. Some clones are missing from TCRdb's copy, which holds only in-frame ones; the method was immunoSEQ multiplex PCR. The data contain roughly 48,000 clones, approximately 84% of them singletons. The sequences come from CD4+ or CD8+ T cells sorted from blood, collected in a trial of the OX40 agonist ivuxolimab. The receptor source for this set is an adult with an advanced solid tumor such as melanoma, head and neck, liver or kidney cancer.

V is TRBV6-6 and J is TRBJ1-6; D is unresolved. Trimming shortened V by 2 bases and J by 5 bases, and 10 bases separated the two germline ends. Germline V gene sequence: CDR1 MNHNY, CDR2 SVGAGI (reference sequence). This CDR3 has 15 amino acids. CDR3 DNA: TGTGCCAGCAGTTACCCGAGGGCGGATAATTCACCCCTCCACTTT. Protein product: CASSYPRADNSPLHF.

The chain uses TRBV27 and TRBJ2-7, with D possibly matching TRBD2 (5 bases). The CDR3 length is 11 residues. Germline assignment: CDR1 MNHEY and CDR2 SMNVEV (reference sequence). V was clipped by 11 bases and J by 4 bases, with 12 bases between them. CDR3 sequence: CASAGPYEQYF. Here the CDR3 DNA reads TGTGCCTCTGCGGGCCCTTACGAGCAGTACTTC.

This chain uses TRBV7-9 with TRBJ2-5, with D maybe TRBD1 (5 bases). V was shortened by 1 base and J by 2 bases, with 11 bases between the two germline ends. From germline, CDR1 is SEHNR and CDR2 FQNEAQ (reference sequence). The CDR3 has 15 residues. The CDR3 sequence: CASSLGGLTQETQYF. DNA for the CDR3: TGTGCCAGCAGCTTAGGGGGCCTTACACAAGAGACCCAGTACTTC.

The chain links TRBV6-1 to TRBJ1-4; 7 nucleotides align to TRBD1. CDR3 length: 14 amino acids. In germline, CDR1 is MNHNS, CDR2 SASEGT. Trimming cost V 6 bases and J 2 bases; bases outside gene matches: 3. The chain's CDR3 is CASRMTGTNEKLFF. DNA for the CDR3: TGTGCCAGCAGAATGACAGGGACTAATGAAAAACTGTTTTTT.

J is TRBJ2-7 and V is TRBV7-9; D unclear. V lost 0 bases and J 0 bases, leaving 3 bases between the germline ends. The CDR3 runs 13 residues. Germline V gives CDR1 SEHNR, CDR2 FQNEAQ (reference sequence). The CDR3 sequence: CASSLATSYEQYF. CDR3 in DNA: TGTGCCAGCAGCTTAGCGACCTCCTACGAGCAGTACTTC.

This chain connects TRBV7-9 to TRBJ2-4; TRBD1 might be the D (6 bases). The CDR3 has 17 residues. Trimming took off 2 bases at V and 1 base at J, with 15 bases between the two ends. Per germline, CDR1 SEHNR and CDR2 FQNEAQ (reference sequence). The CDR3 here is CASSLYVGARAKNIQYF. In DNA, the CDR3 is TGTGCCAGCAGCTTATATGTGGGGGCGAGGGCCAAAAACATTCAGTACTTC.

This chain joins TRBV6-1 and TRBJ2-6, with a tentative D call TRBD1 (5 bases). With 8 bases removed from V and 1 base from J, the gap between germline ends came to 6 bases. Germline values: CDR1 MNHNS, CDR2 SASEGT. The CDR3 runs to 13 residues. The CDR3 spells CASQGSGANVLTF. The CDR3 DNA follows: TGTGCCAGCCAGGGATCTGGGGCCAACGTCCTGACTTTC.

This clone has a handful of counts. The V call is TRBV19, the J call TRBJ1-5; possible D gene TRBD1, 6 bases. V lost 4 bases and J lost 5, with 12 bases in between. In germline, CDR1 is LNHDA, CDR2 SQIVND (reference sequence). The CDR3 covers 14 residues. The CDR3 here is CASSTPTGYQPQHF. The DNA for the CDR3 is TGTGCCAGTAGTACCCCGACAGGATATCAGCCCCAGCATTTT.

J is TRBJ1-6 and V is TRBV2; no firm D call. CDR1 and CDR2 from the germline V gene are SNHLY and FYNNEI. V lost 1 base and J 0 bases, leaving 13 bases between the germline ends. The CDR3 is 18 residues long. CDR3 amino acids: CASSEGSLLGSYNSPLHF. In nucleotides, the CDR3 is TGTGCCAGCAGTGAAGGGTCTCTTCTTGGCTCCTATAATTCACCCCTCCACTTT.

The chain is built from TRBV28 and TRBJ2-1; D assignment may be TRBD1 or TRBD2 (5 bases each). Germline V gives CDR1 MDHEN, CDR2 SYDVKM. This CDR3 is 12 amino acids long. V gave up 4 bases and J gave up 7 bases, with 8 bases separating them. The CDR3 reads CASSSGPNEQFF. Written as DNA, the CDR3 is TGTGCCAGCAGTTCGGGACCAAATGAGCAGTTCTTC.

This clone is a singleton in its sample. This could be a read error, since a much larger clone is one nucleotide away. The chain is built from TRBV9 and TRBJ1-6, with unresolved D. The CDR3 sequence is 13 residues long. V was trimmed by 5 bases and J by 7 bases, leaving 10 bases between them. Looked up from germline, CDR1 is SGDLS and CDR2 is YYNGEE. CDR3 region: CASSRQENSPLHF. The CDR3 region has the DNA TGTGCCAGCAGTCGTCAGGAGAATTCACCCCTCCACTTT.

This clone is a singleton in its sample. V is TRBV7-3 and J is TRBJ2-3; no definite D call. Germline V lookup: CDR1 SGHTA, CDR2 FQGTGA. Deletions cut 2 bases from V and 2 bases from J, with 2 bases between. This CDR3 region has 12 residues. Written as DNA, the CDR3 is TGTGCCAGCAGCTTATTCACAGATACGCAGTATTTT. Translating it yields CASSLFTDTQYF.

This clone was found once. The chain employs TRBV30 and TRBJ2-7; the D is unclear. There are 11 residues in the CDR3. Germline CDR1 GTSNPN, CDR2 SVGIG (reference sequence). Trimming cost V 1 base and J 9 bases, with 10 bases left between them. This CDR3 is CAWSDPFGQYF. The CDR3 DNA reads TGTGCCTGGAGTGATCCGTTCGGGCAGTACTTC.

The rearrangement joins TRBV29-1 to TRBJ2-5, with D unclear. The CDR3 is 12 amino acids. CDR1 and CDR2 (germline): SQVTM, ANQGSEA. V lost 0 bases and J 2 bases, leaving 4 bases between the germline ends. CDR3 amino acids: CSVEEGQETQYF. Written as DNA, the CDR3 is TGCAGCGTTGAAGAGGGACAAGAGACCCAGTACTTC.

V and J are TRBV5-5 and TRBJ1-2; D is possibly TRBD1 (5 bases). Trimming cost V 0 bases and J 4 bases, with 10 bases left between them. The germline CDR1 and CDR2 sequences are SGHKS and YYEKEE (reference sequence). The CDR3 has 14 amino acids. CDR3 sequence: CASSLAGTGYGYTF. DNA for the CDR3: TGTGCCAGCAGCTTGGCCGGGACGGGCTATGGCTACACCTTC. Together with reference TRBV5-5 and TRBJ1-2, the CDR3 gives the full variable domain: DAGVTQSPTHLIKTRGQQVTLRCSPISGHKSVSWYQQVLGQGPQFIFQYYEKEERGRGNFPDRFSARQFPNYSSELNVNALLLGDSALYLCASSLAGTGYGYTFGSGTRLTVV.

The J gene is TRBJ2-2, the V gene TRBV2; D unresolved. Germline lookup yields CDR1 SNHLY and CDR2 FYNNEI. The length of the CDR3 is 11 residues. Trimming shortened V by 7 bases and J by 6 bases, and 6 bases separated the two germline ends. CDR3 region: CASTVAGELFF. CDR3 DNA sequence: TGTGCCAGCACCGTAGCCGGGGAGCTGTTTTTT.

In DNA, the CDR3 is TGTGCCAGCAGCTTAGCTAGCGGGGGGCAGGATGAGCAGTTCTTC. Encoded protein: CASSLASGGQDEQFF. V is TRBV11-3 and J is TRBJ2-1; 11 nucleotides agree with TRBD2. Germline CDR1 is SGHNT and CDR2 is YENEEA. The CDR3 is 15 amino acids. The V gene end was trimmed by 1 base and the J gene end by 8 bases; junction bases not matched to a gene: 4.

This chain joins TRBV6-1 and TRBJ2-4; D gene unclear. This CDR3 has 11 residues. Per the germline V gene, CDR1 is MNHNS and CDR2 is SASEGT. The V gene lost 1 base and the J gene lost 8 bases, with 3 bases spanning the gap. CDR3 amino acids: CASSEVYIQYF. For the CDR3, the DNA is TGTGCCAGCAGTGAAGTCTACATTCAGTACTTC.